These T cell receptor beta chains were read from a single sample in a study of radiotherapy plus CTLA-4 blockade in lung cancer. The repertoire was sequenced with immunoSEQ multiplex PCR; TCRdb's copy has only in-frame clones and lacks some. There are 35,000 to 50,000 clones in the sample; roughly two thirds occur only once, and around 3.3% lies in the top ten. The source was peripheral blood, collected from a patient treated with radiotherapy plus ipilimumab. The receptors originated from a human donor with non-small cell lung cancer who had a complete response to radiotherapy plus ipilimumab. CDR3s include the opening cysteine and the closing phenylalanine or tryptophan. The order of the fields is V gene, D gene, clone size, J gene, CDR3 DNA, CDR3 protein. D genes are given only for firm matches. The size entry is marked missing in some rows and otherwise reads once, few, many or a size class.

V gene: TRBV6-5
D gene: .
clone size: .
J gene: TRBJ2-7
CDR3 DNA: TGTGCCAGCAGACGACCCGGGACACACACCTACGAGCAGTACTTC
CDR3 protein: CASRRPGTHTYEQYF

V gene: TRBV19
D gene: .
clone size: .
J gene: TRBJ2-2
CDR3 DNA: TGTGCCAGTAGTGTACAGGGAATAGGGGAGCTGTTTTTT
CDR3 protein: CASSVQGIGELFF

V gene: TRBV6-1
D gene: .
clone size: .
J gene: TRBJ2-3
CDR3 DNA: TGTGCCAGCAGCGGAGGCCCAGATACGCAGTATTTT
CDR3 protein: CASSGGPDTQYF

V gene: TRBV6-5
D gene: .
clone size: .
J gene: TRBJ1-4
CDR3 DNA: TGTGCCAGCAGTGAAGCAGGGTTTGAAAAACTGTTTTTT
CDR3 protein: CASSEAGFEKLFF

V gene: TRBV6-1
D gene: TRBD2
clone size: few
J gene: TRBJ2-1
CDR3 DNA: TGTGCCAGCAACCTGGGGGGCGGGAGGGCCGGGGAGCAGTTCTTC
CDR3 protein: CASNLGGGRAGEQFF

V gene: TRBV28
D gene: TRBD1
clone size: .
J gene: TRBJ2-7
CDR3 DNA: TGTGCCAGCAGTTTATCGGCCAGGGGGCCCTACGAGCAGTACTTC
CDR3 protein: CASSLSARGPYEQYF

V gene: TRBV28
D gene: .
clone size: once
J gene: TRBJ2-1
CDR3 DNA: TGTGCCAGCCAAACCGGGACAAGGCAGTTCTTC
CDR3 protein: CASQTGTRQFF

V gene: TRBV7-2
D gene: .
clone size: .
J gene: TRBJ2-7
CDR3 DNA: TGTGCCAGCAGCCCATCGGTCGAGCAGGACGAGCAGTACTTC
CDR3 protein: CASSPSVEQDEQYF

V gene: TRBV19
D gene: .
clone size: .
J gene: TRBJ1-6
CDR3 DNA: TGTGCCAGTAGTATAGTTCCCGGGACCTATAATTCACCCCTCCACTTT
CDR3 protein: CASSIVPGTYNSPLHF

V gene: TRBV12-5
D gene: TRBD1
clone size: .
J gene: TRBJ1-6
CDR3 DNA: TGTGCTAGTGGTTTGGTGGGACAGGGGGGAAATTCACCCCTCCACTTT
CDR3 protein: CASGLVGQGGNSPLHF

V gene: TRBV2
D gene: .
clone size: .
J gene: TRBJ1-6
CDR3 DNA: TGTGCCAGCAGATTGACACCGAATAATTCACCCCTCCACTTT
CDR3 protein: CASRLTPNNSPLHF

V gene: TRBV25-1
D gene: .
clone size: once
J gene: TRBJ1-3
CDR3 DNA: TGTGCCAGCAGTGAAAAAAAAGGGGCGAGTGGAAACACCATATATTTT
CDR3 protein: CASSEKKGASGNTIYF

V gene: TRBV18
D gene: TRBD2
clone size: .
J gene: TRBJ2-7
CDR3 DNA: TGTGCCAGCTCACCACGGACTAGCAGGAACTACGAGCAGTACTTC
CDR3 protein: CASSPRTSRNYEQYF

V gene: TRBV7-2
D gene: TRBD1
clone size: .
J gene: TRBJ1-2
CDR3 DNA: TGTGCCAGCAGCTCCGGACGAAGACAGGGTAACTATGGCTACACCTTC
CDR3 protein: CASSSGRRQGNYGYTF

V gene: TRBV28
D gene: .
clone size: .
J gene: TRBJ1-5
CDR3 DNA: TGTGCCAGCAGACAATCAGGAGGGGTTGGTCAGCCCCAGCATTTT
CDR3 protein: CASRQSGGVGQPQHF

V gene: TRBV7-6
D gene: .
clone size: .
J gene: TRBJ2-1
CDR3 DNA: TGTGCCAGCAGCACCCGTAGTGTTAGGGGGAGTGAGCAGTTCTTC
CDR3 protein: CASSTRSVRGSEQFF

V gene: TRBV28
D gene: .
clone size: once
J gene: TRBJ1-1
CDR3 DNA: TGTGCCAGCAGTTTAAACAGTCCTGAAGCTTTCTTT
CDR3 protein: CASSLNSPEAFF

V gene: TRBV15
D gene: TRBD1
clone size: .
J gene: TRBJ1-2
CDR3 DNA: TGTGCCACCAGTCGGGTGACAGGGGATAAAGAGGGCTACACCTTC
CDR3 protein: CATSRVTGDKEGYTF

V gene: TRBV7-9
D gene: TRBD1
clone size: once
J gene: TRBJ1-2
CDR3 DNA: TGTGCCAGCAGCTTTACGGGACAGGGGCCCTATGGCTACACCTTC
CDR3 protein: CASSFTGQGPYGYTF

V gene: TRBV27
D gene: .
clone size: .
J gene: TRBJ1-4
CDR3 DNA: TGTGCCAAGCCCCCCGACCCCGTCAGGCAACTGTTTTTT
CDR3 protein: CAKPPDPVRQLFF

V gene: TRBV7-6
D gene: .
clone size: .
J gene: TRBJ2-5
CDR3 DNA: TGTGCCAGCAGCCTGACAGATTTGTACCAAGAGACCCAGTACTTC
CDR3 protein: CASSLTDLYQETQYF

V gene: TRBV4-2
D gene: TRBD2
clone size: .
J gene: TRBJ2-3
CDR3 DNA: TGTGCCAGCAGCCAAGATTCGTGGGAGGGCCTCGCAGATACGCAGTATTTT
CDR3 protein: CASSQDSWEGLADTQYF

V gene: TRBV7-2
D gene: .
clone size: .
J gene: TRBJ2-6
CDR3 DNA: TGTGCCAGCAGCGGTAGAAACTCTGGGGCCAACGTCCTGACTTTC
CDR3 protein: CASSGRNSGANVLTF

V gene: TRBV9
D gene: .
clone size: .
J gene: TRBJ2-2
CDR3 DNA: TGTGCCAGCAGCGTGCGCGGACTTGGTGAATTCTCCGGGGAGCTGTTTTTT
CDR3 protein: CASSVRGLGEFSGELFF

V gene: TRBV9
D gene: .
clone size: .
J gene: TRBJ2-2
CDR3 DNA: TGTGCCAGCAGCGGCAGCTCAGGGGGGACCGGGGAGCTGTTTTTT
CDR3 protein: CASSGSSGGTGELFF

V gene: TRBV7-9
D gene: .
clone size: .
J gene: TRBJ2-5
CDR3 DNA: TGTGCCAGCAGCCGGGGATCACCACCGGAGACCCAGTACTTC
CDR3 protein: CASSRGSPPETQYF

V gene: TRBV29-1
D gene: TRBD2
clone size: .
J gene: TRBJ2-5
CDR3 DNA: TGCAGCGCCGCCGGGACTAGCGGGAGTTCGGCAGAGACCCAGTACTTC
CDR3 protein: CSAAGTSGSSAETQYF

V gene: TRBV6-5
D gene: TRBD1
clone size: .
J gene: TRBJ2-3
CDR3 DNA: TGTGCCAGCAGTTCCTACGCAGGGGGTACAGATACGCAGTATTTT
CDR3 protein: CASSSYAGGTDTQYF

V gene: TRBV5-1
D gene: TRBD1
clone size: few
J gene: TRBJ1-2
CDR3 DNA: TGCGCCAGCAGCTTCCAGGGGGATCGTGGCTACACCTTC
CDR3 protein: CASSFQGDRGYTF

V gene: TRBV7-8
D gene: .
clone size: .
J gene: TRBJ1-6
CDR3 DNA: TGTGCCAGCAGCGTAGGAGGCGAGAATTCACCCCTCCACTTT
CDR3 protein: CASSVGGENSPLHF

V gene: TRBV7-9
D gene: .
clone size: .
J gene: TRBJ2-7
CDR3 DNA: TGTGCCAGCAGCTTCGGGGTCCACGAGCAGTACTTC
CDR3 protein: CASSFGVHEQYF

V gene: TRBV19
D gene: .
clone size: .
J gene: TRBJ1-1
CDR3 DNA: TGTGCCAGTAGGAGGCGGGGGGAGAACACTGAAGCTTTCTTT
CDR3 protein: CASRRRGENTEAFF

V gene: TRBV19
D gene: TRBD2
clone size: .
J gene: TRBJ2-3
CDR3 DNA: TGTGCCAGTAGTAGAACGACTAGCGGGGGAAGCACAGATACGCAGTATTTT
CDR3 protein: CASSRTTSGGSTDTQYF

V gene: TRBV15
D gene: TRBD2
clone size: .
J gene: TRBJ2-7
CDR3 DNA: TGTGCCACCCCGAACTCCCGGACTAGTACCGAGCAGTACTTC
CDR3 protein: CATPNSRTSTEQYF

V gene: TRBV5-6
D gene: TRBD1
clone size: .
J gene: TRBJ2-7
CDR3 DNA: TGTGCCAGCAGCTTGTTGACAGGGGGCGACTTTTGGTACGAGCAGTACTTC
CDR3 protein: CASSLLTGGDFWYEQYF

V gene: TRBV5-8
D gene: TRBD1
clone size: few
J gene: TRBJ1-2
CDR3 DNA: TGTGCCAGCAGCTCACCCCCAGGGGGCCTACTATCCCGTTATGGCTACACCTTC
CDR3 protein: CASSSPPGGLLSRYGYTF

V gene: TRBV5-1
D gene: TRBD1
clone size: .
J gene: TRBJ1-3
CDR3 DNA: TGCGCCAGCAGCCCCGAAGGGGGCAGGAGAAACACCATATATTTT
CDR3 protein: CASSPEGGRRNTIYF

V gene: TRBV19
D gene: TRBD1
clone size: .
J gene: TRBJ2-1
CDR3 DNA: TGTGCCAGTAGTGAGGACAGGGGGCAGCACAATGAGCAGTTCTTC
CDR3 protein: CASSEDRGQHNEQFF

V gene: TRBV5-1
D gene: TRBD1
clone size: .
J gene: TRBJ2-5
CDR3 DNA: TGCGCCAGCAGCGTGGGACAGGGAGAGACCCAGTACTTC
CDR3 protein: CASSVGQGETQYF

V gene: TRBV18
D gene: .
clone size: .
J gene: TRBJ2-1
CDR3 DNA: TGTGCCAGCTCTCCCCGAGCCCTAGCGACCGGATCCAATGAGCAGTTCTTC
CDR3 protein: CASSPRALATGSNEQFF

V gene: TRBV30
D gene: TRBD2
clone size: .
J gene: TRBJ2-7
CDR3 DNA: TGTGCCTGGGGGAAACCGGGACTAGCGTCCTACGAGCAGTACTTC
CDR3 protein: CAWGKPGLASYEQYF

V gene: TRBV19
D gene: TRBD1
clone size: .
J gene: TRBJ1-5
CDR3 DNA: TGTGCCAGTAGTATACTGGGACAGGGGGGGCAGCCCCAGCATTTT
CDR3 protein: CASSILGQGGQPQHF

V gene: TRBV4-1
D gene: .
clone size: .
J gene: TRBJ2-1
CDR3 DNA: TGCGCCAGCAGCCAAGTGTCAGGGGTTCCCTACAATGAGCAGTTCTTC
CDR3 protein: CASSQVSGVPYNEQFF

V gene: TRBV18
D gene: .
clone size: .
J gene: TRBJ1-1
CDR3 DNA: TGTGCCAGCTCACCGTACGGTACTGAAGCTTTCTTT
CDR3 protein: CASSPYGTEAFF

V gene: TRBV7-3
D gene: TRBD1
clone size: .
J gene: TRBJ2-7
CDR3 DNA: TGTGCCAGCAGCACGGACAGGTCATCTCGGGAGCAGTACTTC
CDR3 protein: CASSTDRSSREQYF

V gene: TRBV7-9
D gene: TRBD1
clone size: .
J gene: TRBJ1-2
CDR3 DNA: TGTGCCAGCAGCTTAGGACAGGGGGCAAACTATGGCTACACCTTC
CDR3 protein: CASSLGQGANYGYTF